The present T cell receptor (beta chain) was sequenced within a study of shared clonotypes between healthy human individuals. Healthy adults negative for HIV, lacking recent acute infections or vaccinations, served as donors. The assay used deep level. Profiled with immunoSEQ multiplex PCR; TCRdb holds only in-frame clones, not every one. The sample has under 600,000 clones; approximately 94% are singletons. Study findings and constraints: The study generally estimated greater richness for naive than memory subsets. Though the depth was large, rarefaction showed that sorted-subset sequencing was incomplete.

Worth noting for this clone: What it recognizes is unknown.

Between the trimmed V and J ends, which lost 7 bases and 9 bases, there was a span of 5 bases. Germline-derived CDR1 and CDR2 are DFQATT and SNEGSKA (reference sequence). CDR3 length: 8 amino acids. V usage is TRBV20-1 and J usage is TRBJ2-3; D may correspond to TRBD1 or TRBD2 (5 bases each). Material: naive CD4+ T cells sorted from blood. The subset: CD45RA+ positively selected. This receptor was obtained from a woman aged 25 to 39 in good health. The CDR3 loop is CSGGTQYF. The CDR3 nucleotides are TGCAGTGGGGGGACGCAGTATTTT.